This T cell receptor (beta chain) was found in a study of T cell changes during pregnancy in multiple sclerosis. The protocol was immunoSEQ multiplex PCR, while the TCRdb copy is restricted to in-frame clones and leaves out a portion. The sample carries roughly 63,000 clones, about 92% recorded once. Germline-derived CDR1 and CDR2 are MNHEY and SMNVEV (reference sequence). With 2 bases clipped from V and 5 bases from J, the junction kept 6 bases outside the gene matches. The CDR3 length is 14 residues. The receptor was derived from a female donor with multiple sclerosis, enrolled in a pregnancy study. The sample in question was CD8+ T cells from peripheral blood mononuclear cells, obtained in the second trimester of pregnancy. This chain links TRBV27 with TRBJ2-7; 7 positions match TRBD2. The CDR3 region has the DNA TGTGCCAGCAGTTTAGTGGGAGGGAGCGACGAGCAGTACTTC. Its translation is CASSLVGGSDEQYF.